This passage covers 22 T cell receptor beta chains from one sample sequenced in a study of beta chain features in type 1 diabetes (dated by TCRdb to between 2018 and 2020). Libraries came from the immunoSEQ multiplex PCR assay. The High Capacity cDNA Reverse Transcription Kit was used to reverse transcribe all of the isolated RNA, meaning that expressed TCRB transcripts were what got sequenced. The immuneACCESS repertoire file appears here via TCRdb, limited to in-frame rearrangements. These files lack a portion of the clones; in checked studies, under half of the deficit traces to unresolved V genes, and the cause of the others is not known. The sample data list roughly 400,000 clones, and about 14% of these were observed just once. 0.019% of the sample belongs to the ten largest clones. The sequenced material came from naive CD4+ T cells from blood. Read against the paper, the sample's cell subset or site label means: true naive CD4+ T cells. These receptors were taken from a woman aged 18-29 years in good health.

A few counts support this clone. The chain recombines TRBV30 with TRBJ1-4, with D unresolved. CDR3 size: 17 residues. Germline lookup yields CDR1 GTSNPN and CDR2 SVGIG (reference sequence). The V end was cut by 3 bases, the J end by 4 bases, with 21 bases between. CDR3 bases: TGTGCCTGGAGCCCAAAGTTCCGCGGAGACCTTAATGAAAAACTGTTTTTT. It encodes CAWSPKFRGDLNEKLFF.

This clone occurred a few times. The CDR3 sequence is CASRGFGQTYEQYF. In DNA, the CDR3 is TGTGCCAGCAGGGGTTTTGGGCAGACCTACGAGCAGTACTTC. The chain uses TRBV27 and TRBJ2-7, with D unresolved. In germline, CDR1 is MNHEY, CDR2 SMNVEV (reference sequence). Deletions cut 6 bases from V and 2 bases from J, with 14 bases between. The CDR3 contains 14 residues.

This clone was picked up one time. This chain uses TRBV29-1 with TRBJ1-3; D is perhaps TRBD1 (6 bases). The germline V gene has CDR1 SQVTM and CDR2 ANQGSEA. This CDR3 contains 12 residues. V was shortened by 5 bases and J by 1 base, with 6 bases between the two germline ends. CDR3 in amino acids: CSVQGSGNTIYF. CDR3 bases: TGCAGCGTTCAGGGGTCTGGAAACACCATATATTTT.

With regard to this clone: Other nucleotide sequences in the sample specify the same CDR3. V usage is TRBV30 and J usage is TRBJ2-3; the D gene is possibly TRBD2 (6 bases). The CDR3 has 15 amino acids. CDR1 and CDR2 (germline): GTSNPN, SVGIG (reference sequence). Trimming left V 0 bases short and J 3 bases short, with 13 bases between. Here the CDR3 reads CAWSVRGRGTDTQYF. The CDR3 DNA is TGTGCCTGGAGTGTACGCGGGCGGGGAACAGATACGCAGTATTTT.

This clone turned up a few times. This chain links TRBV5-6 with TRBJ2-3; TRBD2 matches 15 bases. This CDR3 contains 18 residues. Per germline, CDR1 SGHDT and CDR2 YYEEEE. J lost 7 bases, V lost 4 bases, and 13 bases had no gene match. In nucleotides, the CDR3 is TGTGCCAGCAGCCCCCGGACTAGCGGGAGGGGCCTCTTGTATACGCAGTATTTT. Translation gives CASSPRTSGRGLLYTQYF.

The chain combines TRBV6-1 with TRBJ1-5; a possible D gene is TRBD1 (5 bases). Germline V gene data show CDR1 as MNHNS and CDR2 as SASEGT. The CDR3 consists of 15 residues. V lost 2 bases and J 7 bases, leaving 15 bases between the germline ends. CDR3 protein: CASSEIGGYGQPQHF. For the CDR3, the DNA is TGTGCCAGCAGTGAAATCGGGGGGTATGGACAGCCCCAGCATTTT.

This clone appeared a few times. The V and J genes are TRBV19 and TRBJ1-2; D might be TRBD1 (6 bases). From germline, CDR1 is LNHDA and CDR2 SQIVND (reference sequence). The CDR3 spans 15 residues. Trimming pared 5 bases from V and 8 bases from J, leaving 21 bases between. The DNA for the CDR3 is TGTGCCAGTAGTGCTGAGCCGGGGGGGCCACGAGGCTACACCTTC. It specifies CASSAEPGGPRGYTF.

This clone was detected only a few times. The same CDR3 arises from other DNA sequences in this sample as well. This chain links TRBV9 with TRBJ1-5; TRBD1 matches at 9 bases. V was clipped by 2 bases and J by 4 bases; unmatched bases: 4. The CDR3 sequence is 15 residues long. CDR1 is SGDLS and CDR2 is YYNGEE in the germline V gene. DNA for the CDR3: TGTGCCAGCAGCGTGGGACAGGGCTTTAATCAGCCCCAGCATTTT. Its protein product is CASSVGQGFNQPQHF.

This chain links TRBV6-1 with TRBJ2-1; the match to TRBD2 covers 7 bases. CDR1 MNHNS and CDR2 SASEGT come from the germline V gene. There are 15 residues in the CDR3. V was clipped by 7 bases and J by 10 bases; unmatched bases: 16. CDR3 protein: CASIGRASGNVEQFF. CDR3 bases: TGTGCCAGCATCGGAAGGGCTAGCGGTAATGTGGAGCAGTTCTTC.

The chain combines TRBV7-9 with TRBJ2-3, with 7 bases that match TRBD1. This CDR3 spans 14 amino acids. CDR1 SEHNR and CDR2 FQNEAQ come from the germline V gene (reference sequence). V shed 3 bases and J 6 bases; nucleotides not matched to a gene: 6. CDR3 coding DNA: TGTGCCAGCAGCTTGTACAGGGGAATCGATACGCAGTATTTT. It translates to CASSLYRGIDTQYF.

This clone was seen more than once but under ten times. The CDR3 region has the DNA TGTGCCAGCACCAGGGGGCACGGCTATGGCTACACCTTC. Its translation is CASTRGHGYGYTF. The chain employs TRBV27 and TRBJ1-2; 8 bases match TRBD1. The germline gives CDR1 MNHEY, CDR2 SMNVEV (reference sequence). V lost 7 bases to trimming and J lost 4 bases; unmatched junction nucleotides: 5. This CDR3 region has 13 residues.

This clone was counted a few times. The genes are TRBV4-1 and TRBJ1-5; D is perhaps TRBD1 (5 bases). The germline V gene encodes CDR1 MGHRA and CDR2 YSYEKL. V shed 4 bases and J shed 7 bases, with 14 bases lying between them. The CDR3 runs 14 residues. CDR3 residues: CASSRVGVSQPQHF. CDR3 nucleotide sequence: TGCGCCAGCAGCCGAGTAGGGGTTTCGCAGCCCCAGCATTTT.

This chain connects TRBV13 to TRBJ2-1, with D perhaps matching TRBD1 (6 bases). V gave up 5 bases and J gave up 7 bases, with 21 bases separating them. The germline gives CDR1 PRHDT, CDR2 FYEKMQ (reference sequence). This CDR3 has 16 amino acids. CDR3 coding DNA: TGTGCCAGCAGCCCAAGACGCAGGGGCGATATAAATGAGCAGTTCTTC. This sequence encodes CASSPRRRGDINEQFF.

The sample holds a few counts of this clone. CDR3 nucleotides: TGTGCCAGCAGCCCAACACGGAGCTCCTACGAGCAGTACTTC. This gives the protein CASSPTRSSYEQYF. The chain employs TRBV9 and TRBJ2-7; no clear D. The V and J ends lost 4 bases and 0 bases respectively, with 11 bases between them. CDR3 length: 14 amino acids. Germline values: CDR1 SGDLS, CDR2 YYNGEE.

This chain connects TRBV27 to TRBJ2-1, with 7 bases matching TRBD1. The CDR3 totals 14 residues. V lost 6 bases, J lost 5 bases, and 7 bases stayed unmatched. CDR1 MNHEY and CDR2 SMNVEV come from the germline V gene (reference sequence). As DNA, the CDR3 is TGTGCCAGCAGCCGTAACAGGGGCGACAATGAGCAGTTCTTC. Its translation: CASSRNRGDNEQFF.

This chain links TRBV18 with TRBJ1-1, with D uncertain. Germline assignment: CDR1 KGHSH and CDR2 LQKENI. The CDR3 totals 14 residues. Trimming took off 0 bases at V and 1 base at J, with 6 bases between the two ends. CDR3 region: CASSPPLRNTEAFF. DNA of the CDR3: TGTGCCAGCTCACCACCCCTTAGGAACACTGAAGCTTTCTTT. The complete variable domain, with remaining parts taken from reference TRBV18 and TRBJ1-1, reads NAGVMQNPRHLVRRRGQEARLRCSPMKGHSHVYWYRQLPEEGLKFMVYLQKENIIDESGMPKERFSAEFPKEGPSILRIQQVVRGDSAAYFCASSPPLRNTEAFFGQGTRLTVV.

This clone has only a few counts. This chain joins TRBV9 and TRBJ1-5; D is uncertain. This CDR3 has 14 residues. CDR1 and CDR2 from the germline V gene are SGDLS and YYNGEE. The V end lost 1 base, the J end lost 0 bases, and 5 bases lay between the germline ends. Written as DNA, the CDR3 is TGTGCCAGCAGCGTAAGCTATAGCAATCAGCCCCAGCATTTT. Residues: CASSVSYSNQPQHF.

This clone turned up a few times. The rearrangement uses TRBV19 and TRBJ2-1, with 13 bases lining up with TRBD2. The CDR3 totals 16 residues. Germline assignment: CDR1 LNHDA and CDR2 SQIVND (reference sequence). The V and J ends lost 6 bases and 8 bases, in that order; junction bases with no gene match: 10. The CDR3, as DNA: TGTGCCAGTAGATTCCGGACTAGCGGGAGAATACATGAGCAGTTCTTC. Its protein product is CASRFRTSGRIHEQFF.

The chain combines TRBV5-1 with TRBJ1-2; TRBD1 agrees at 8 bases. Trimming took 4 bases from V and 6 from J; bases not matched to a gene: 2. The CDR3 extends over 12 amino acids. Germline V CDR1 and CDR2: SGHRS, YFSETQ. CDR3 nucleotide sequence: TGCGCCAGCAGCCAGGGACAGGATGGCTACACCTTC. Encoded protein: CASSQGQDGYTF. The entire variable domain, with the rest obtained from reference TRBV5-1 and TRBJ1-2, is as follows: KAGVTQTPRYLIKTRGQQVTLSCSPISGHRSVSWYQQTPGQGLQFLFEYFSETQRNKGNFPGRFSGRQFSNSRSEMNVSTLELGDSALYLCASSQGQDGYTFGSGTRLTVV.

The V call is TRBV4-1, the J call TRBJ2-7; 12 nucleotides line up with TRBD2. The CDR3 is 18 residues long. Per germline, CDR1 MGHRA and CDR2 YSYEKL. J lost 0 bases, V lost 0 bases, and 6 bases had no gene match. The CDR3, as DNA: TGCGCCAGCAGCCAAGATAGGCTAGCGGGAGGGCGCTCCTACGAGCAGTACTTC. Its protein product is CASSQDRLAGGRSYEQYF.

This CDR3 reads CASSVALPGLAAHEQYF. CDR3 sequence (DNA): TGTGCCAGCAGCGTAGCCCTCCCGGGACTAGCGGCCCACGAGCAGTACTTC. The rearrangement joins TRBV9 to TRBJ2-7, with 11 nucleotides matching TRBD2. Germline V gives CDR1 SGDLS, CDR2 YYNGEE. The V gene end was trimmed by 0 bases and the J gene end by 5 bases; junction bases not matched to a gene: 10. The length of the CDR3 is 17 residues.

This clone was picked up a small number of times. DNA of the CDR3: TGTGCCTGGAGTTTCACAGGGACCACTGAAGCTTTCTTT. It encodes CAWSFTGTTEAFF. The chain couples TRBV30 to TRBJ1-1; possibly TRBD1 for D (6 bases). Trimming took off 2 bases at V and 4 bases at J, with 11 bases between the two ends. The CDR3 covers 13 residues. CDR1 GTSNPN and CDR2 SVGIG come from the germline V gene (reference sequence). Full variable domain (missing parts from reference TRBV30 and TRBJ1-1): SQTIHQWPATLVQPVGSPLSLECTVEGTSNPNLYWYRQAAGRGLQLLFYSVGIGQISSEVPQNLSASRPQDRQFILSSKKLLLSDSGFYLCAWSFTGTTEAFFGQGTRLTVV.